This record covers a single T cell receptor beta chain. Its antigen is unknown. This entry is derived from a study of T cell responses to AZD1222 COVID-19 vaccine. Study-wide findings and caveats: Sampled repertoires all dated from after the peak T cell response. Researchers report vaccine-associated CD4 TCRs spanning spike, with dominance at 160-218 and 743-854. Reportedly, nearly half of unique spike TCRs recognized epitopes outside B.1.351/B.1.1.7 mutations.

Generated by immunoSEQ multiplex PCR, the TCRdb table keeps only in-frame clones and is missing some. The profile shows approximately 190,000 clones, approximately 93% of them singletons. V gave up 3 bases and J gave up 6 bases; unmatched junction bases: 8. There are 16 residues in the CDR3. CDR1 is KGHSH, CDR2 LQKENI, per germline. The chain combines TRBV18 with TRBJ1-3, with 10 bases aligning to TRBD1. This specimen was peripheral blood, taken 28 days after the second AZD1222 dose. The receptor was derived from an adult who received the AZD1222 COVID-19 vaccine. The CDR3 DNA reads as TGTGCCAGCTCACCGGGACAGGGGATTGTGGTAAACACCATATATTTT. Its protein is CASSPGQGIVVNTIYF. Drawing the rest from reference TRBV18 and TRBJ1-3, the complete variable domain is NAGVMQNPRHLVRRRGQEARLRCSPMKGHSHVYWYRQLPEEGLKFMVYLQKENIIDESGMPKERFSAEFPKEGPSILRIQQVVRGDSAAYFCASSPGQGIVVNTIYFGEGSWLTVV.